The clone carrying this T cell receptor beta chain was counted many times. Its antigen is not known. Moderate-to-severe activity, CAS at least 3, NOSPECS at least 4 and duration under 3 months characterized donors with ophthalmopathy. The sample belongs to a study of Graves' ophthalmopathy and Graves' hyperthyroidism. Across the whole study: Peripheral blood was collected at initial diagnosis, before any treatment.

The CDR3 totals 14 residues. The germline CDR1 and CDR2 sequences are SGHDN and FVKESK. V gave up 6 bases and J gave up 10 bases; unmatched junction bases: 8. The study, taken as a whole, reports: Ophthalmopathy progression was predicted by the model at around 70% sensitivity and about 74% specificity.

TCR beta CDR3 regions were amplified from RNA transcripts. A first-round RT-PCR used HTBI primers, followed by a second-round multiplex PCR. TCRdb reprocessed the multiplex PCR reads with MiXCR, giving one entry per CDR3 protein. The data show under 350,000 distinct CDR3 sequences, about a sixth seen once. The V and J genes are TRBV14 and TRBJ1-6; 8 nucleotides align to TRBD1. This receptor was obtained from an adult man with Graves' ophthalmopathy. The specimen sequenced was peripheral blood. The CDR3 sequence: CASRRQGRESPLHF. CDR3 in DNA: TGTGCCAGCAGGCGACAGGGGCGGGAGTCACCCCTCCACTTT.